This T cell receptor (beta chain) was found in a study of blood T cell repertoires in COVID-19. Study context: Some COVID-19 samples were acute and others convalescent; all came from the United States, Italy and Spain. From T cells, B-cell-depleted T cells, or PBMCs came the material, which was cDNA or gDNA.

This CDR3 contains 16 residues. CDR1 is SGHRS, CDR2 YFSETQ, per germline. Trimming left V 0 bases short and J 7 bases short, with 16 bases between. In the original workflow: The assay estimated nucleated cells by amplifying reference gene primers. This table comes from immunoSEQ multiplex PCR, and its TCRdb copy is limited to in-frame clones, with some not included. The DNA was the basis for D and trimming; V, J and clone size are from that table. The sample shows some 270,000 clones, around nine tenths of them seen only once. The chain is built from TRBV5-1 and TRBJ1-4; TRBD1 might be the D (6 bases). The TCR was taken from a man aged 40-55 years with active or convalescent COVID-19. Source material: peripheral blood. CDR3 sequence (DNA): TGCGCCAGCAGCTTGGGAAACAGGGCAGTAGGTGAAAAACTGTTTTTT. It codes for CASSLGNRAVGEKLFF.